The 30 T cell receptor beta chains below all came from one sample that was sequenced in a study of CD8 T cells in Susac syndrome. The authors reverse transcribed roughly 0.5 to 1 ug RNA with random hexamers. MiXCR, run by TCRdb on the immunoSEQ multiplex PCR reads, gives a single entry per CDR3 protein. The sample gives 70,000 to 85,000 distinct CDR3 sequences, 96% of which show up once; roughly 0.44% is in the top ten. The sequenced sample consisted of CD8+ T cells from PBMCs. Source of these receptors: a human donor with Susac syndrome.

V is TRBV20-1 and J is TRBJ2-7, with 12 bases aligning to TRBD2. With V trimmed by 5 bases and J by 5 bases, 7 bases remained unmatched. CDR1 and CDR2 from the germline V gene are DFQATT and SNEGSKA (reference sequence). The CDR3 spans 14 residues. The CDR3 reads CSASTSGSFDEQYF. CDR3 sequence (DNA): TGCAGTGCTTCGACTAGCGGGAGTTTCGACGAGCAGTACTTC.

This chain connects TRBV2 to TRBJ2-5; 9 nucleotides align to TRBD2. The CDR3 loop spans 15 amino acids. Germline CDR1 reads SNHLY; CDR2 reads FYNNEI. The trim removed 9 bases at V and 2 bases at J, leaving 10 bases unmatched. CDR3 residues: CASVGTSLGQETQYF. For the CDR3, the DNA is TGTGCCAGTGTCGGGACTAGCTTAGGGCAAGAGACCCAGTACTTC.

This chain connects TRBV5-1 to TRBJ1-5; tentative D call: TRBD1 (6 bases). Trimming shortened V by 2 bases and J by 0 bases, and 9 bases separated the two germline ends. The CDR3 extends over 15 amino acids. Per germline, CDR1 SGHRS and CDR2 YFSETQ. CDR3 nucleotide sequence: TGCGCCAGCAGCTTAGGGGGGTATAGCAATCAGCCCCAGCATTTT. Its translation is CASSLGGYSNQPQHF.

The V and J genes are TRBV7-8 and TRBJ2-1; no clear D gene. Germline assignment: CDR1 SGHVS and CDR2 FQNEAQ. This CDR3 has 15 amino acids. The germline V and J ends were trimmed by 4 bases and 11 bases, with 21 bases remaining between them. In nucleotides, the CDR3 is TGTGCCAGCAGCTACGGCCCCGTAGGAAGGAGAAAGCAGTTCTTC. This codes for CASSYGPVGRRKQFF.

CDR3: CASSQEWGPYMNTEAFF. The CDR3 DNA reads TGCGCCAGCAGCCAAGAGTGGGGGCCGTACATGAACACTGAAGCTTTCTTT. The rearrangement uses TRBV4-3 and TRBJ1-1; TRBD1 is a possible D gene (6 bases). Trimming took 0 bases from V and 0 from J, leaving 14 bases between them. CDR1 and CDR2 (germline): LGHNA, YSLEER. The CDR3 loop spans 17 amino acids.

The J gene is TRBJ1-2, the V gene TRBV24-1; D might be TRBD1 (6 bases). The CDR3 is 15 residues long. The V and J ends lost 7 bases and 2 bases respectively, with 16 bases between them. Germline CDR1 and CDR2: KGHDR and SFDVKD. For the CDR3, the DNA is TGTGCCACCAGCGGCTTGACAGGAATAAACTATGGCTACACCTTC. It is translated as CATSGLTGINYGYTF.

This rearrangement joins TRBV3-1 to TRBJ1-1; no definite D call. CDR3 length: 16 residues. V lost 4 bases, J lost 1 base, and 16 bases lay in between. The germline CDR1 and CDR2 sequences are LGHDT and YNNKEL (reference sequence). CDR3 in DNA: TGTGCCAGCAGCCTTCAATCCCGACCGAAGAACACTGAAGCTTTCTTT. This encodes CASSLQSRPKNTEAFF.

This clonotype occurred a few times. The rearrangement joins TRBV7-8 to TRBJ2-1; D is undetermined. Between the trimmed V and J ends, which lost 2 bases and 8 bases, there was a span of 10 bases. This CDR3 is built from 13 residues. The germline gives CDR1 SGHVS, CDR2 FQNEAQ. The CDR3 loop is CASSLSPTYEQFF. The DNA of the CDR3 is TGTGCCAGCAGCTTATCGCCAACGTATGAGCAGTTCTTC.

The V gene is TRBV27, the J gene TRBJ1-1, with 8 nucleotides matching TRBD1. The trim removed 5 bases at V and 5 bases at J, leaving 10 bases unmatched. Germline lookup yields CDR1 MNHEY and CDR2 SMNVEV (reference sequence). The CDR3 totals 15 residues. CDR3 loop: CASSLLRTGMTEAFF. The CDR3 DNA follows: TGTGCCAGCAGTCTCCTCAGGACAGGGATGACTGAAGCTTTCTTT.

The V gene is TRBV5-4, the J gene TRBJ2-5; tentatively, D is TRBD2 (6 bases). V gave up 0 bases and J gave up 3 bases, with 9 bases separating them. The CDR3 is 14 residues long. The germline V gene has CDR1 SGHNT and CDR2 YYREEE (reference sequence). Here the CDR3 reads CASSLVGLKETQYF. In DNA, the CDR3 is TGTGCCAGCAGCTTGGTCGGACTAAAAGAGACCCAGTACTTC.

CDR3 nucleotides: TGTGCCAGCAGCCCATCGGGGCTCAATCAGCCCCAGCATTTT. Protein product: CASSPSGLNQPQHF. The chain recombines TRBV7-8 with TRBJ1-5, with D perhaps matching TRBD1 (5 bases). Trimming took off 5 bases at V and 3 bases at J, with 11 bases between the two ends. Germline V lookup: CDR1 SGHVS, CDR2 FQNEAQ. This CDR3 contains 14 residues. Combining the CDR3 with reference TRBV7-8 and TRBJ1-5 gives the whole variable domain GAGVSQSPRYKVAKRGQDVALRCDPISGHVSLFWYQQALGQGPEFLTYFQNEAQLDKSGLPSDRFFAERPEGSVSTLKIQRTQQEDSAVYLCASSPSGLNQPQHFGDGTRLSIL.

The chain uses TRBV28 and TRBJ2-5; D call uncertain. Germline loops: CDR1 MDHEN, CDR2 SYDVKM. V gave up 5 bases and J gave up 5 bases, with 18 bases separating them. The CDR3 runs 15 residues. This chain's CDR3 is CASSLPDKGWETQYF. Here the CDR3 DNA reads TGTGCCAGCAGTCTCCCCGACAAGGGATGGGAGACCCAGTACTTC.

V and J are TRBV20-1 and TRBJ2-7; possible D gene TRBD2, 5 bases. The CDR3 is 14 residues long. Per the germline V gene, CDR1 is DFQATT and CDR2 is SNEGSKA (reference sequence). The ends were cut back, 0 bases at V and 1 base at J, with 10 bases in the middle. The CDR3 spells CSARDPKRSYEQYV. CDR3 bases: TGCAGTGCTAGAGACCCTAAGCGGTCCTACGAGCAGTACGTC.

The genes are TRBV5-6 and TRBJ2-7, with unresolved D. Trimming left V 4 bases short and J 7 bases short, with 12 bases between. This CDR3 comprises 12 residues. The germline V gene has CDR1 SGHDT and CDR2 YYEEEE. DNA of the CDR3: TGTGCCAGCAGCCCCGGGCCCACTGAGCAGTACTTC. As protein: CASSPGPTEQYF.

The gene calls are TRBV6-5 and TRBJ1-2; TRBD1 matches 7 bases. CDR1 MNHEY and CDR2 SVGAGI come from the germline V gene. J lost 7 bases, V lost 0 bases, and 2 bases had no gene match. The CDR3 length is 13 residues. Here the CDR3 DNA reads TGTGCCAGCAGTTACTCGTCAGGGGGTGGCTACACCTTC. This codes for CASSYSSGGGYTF.

This chain connects TRBV5-1 to TRBJ2-5; D is undetermined. V was pared by 4 bases and J by 5 bases, with 9 bases between. CDR3 size: 12 residues. Germline V gene data show CDR1 as SGHRS and CDR2 as YFSETQ. In DNA, the CDR3 is TGCGCCAGCAGCCAGACTCGGGAGACCCAGTACTTC. This codes for CASSQTRETQYF.

The chain combines TRBV5-1 with TRBJ2-1; TRBD1 agrees at 10 bases. The CDR3 is 16 residues long. Trimming took 2 bases from V and 2 from J; bases not matched to a gene: 4. Germline CDR1 reads SGHRS; CDR2 reads YFSETQ. The CDR3, as DNA: TGCGCCAGCAGCTTATCCGACAGGGGGCCCTACAATGAGCAGTTCTTC. Translation gives CASSLSDRGPYNEQFF.

The chain links TRBV9 to TRBJ2-6; perhaps TRBD1 as D (5 bases). V was cut by 0 bases and J by 7 bases, with 8 bases left in between. The length of the CDR3 is 14 residues. Germline assignment: CDR1 SGDLS and CDR2 YYNGEE. The CDR3 loop reads CASSVDDSANVLTF. The CDR3 DNA reads TGTGCCAGCAGCGTAGATGACAGTGCCAACGTCCTGACTTTC.

The table lists this clonotype with a count of one. The chain uses TRBV19 and TRBJ2-5; TRBD1 matches 8 bases. The CDR3 runs 15 residues. Germline lookup yields CDR1 LNHDA and CDR2 SQIVND (reference sequence). With V trimmed by 6 bases and J by 4 bases, 10 bases remained unmatched. The CDR3 bases are TGTGCCAGTAGCACCGGGACAGGACGGCGAGAGACCCAGTACTTC. It translates to CASSTGTGRRETQYF.

This clonotype came up once. The J gene is TRBJ2-1, the V gene TRBV29-1; the match to TRBD2 covers 7 bases. V shed 8 bases and J 0 bases; nucleotides not matched to a gene: 16. The CDR3 is made up of 17 amino acids. In germline, CDR1 is SQVTM, CDR2 ANQGSEA. The CDR3 loop reads CSSLGLADSSSYNEQFF. The CDR3 DNA is TGCAGCTCACTAGGGCTAGCGGATTCGAGCTCCTACAATGAGCAGTTCTTC.

V and J are TRBV7-9 and TRBJ2-7, with D possibly being TRBD1 or TRBD2 (5 bases each). Germline V CDR1 and CDR2: SEHNR, FQNEAQ (reference sequence). The V and J ends lost 8 bases and 3 bases respectively, with 14 bases between them. The CDR3 has 13 residues. The CDR3 coding sequence is TGTGCCAGCCGACGGGGCGACTACTACGAGCAGTACTTC. It is translated as CASRRGDYYEQYF.

In this sample, this clonotype turned up once. This rearrangement joins TRBV24-1 to TRBJ1-5, with D unclear. Trimming removed 3 bases from V and 0 bases from J, with 11 bases in between. The germline gives CDR1 KGHDR, CDR2 SFDVKD. The CDR3 has 16 amino acids. CDR3 amino acids: CATSDPSSDSNQPQHF. The CDR3 nucleotides are TGTGCCACCAGTGATCCCTCATCCGATAGCAATCAGCCCCAGCATTTT.

The chain combines TRBV7-9 with TRBJ2-1; D unresolved. Trimming cost V 10 bases and J 6 bases, with 7 bases left between them. The CDR3 is made up of 10 amino acids. Germline V gene sequence: CDR1 SEHNR, CDR2 FQNEAQ (reference sequence). The CDR3 loop is CATSGNEQFF. In DNA, the CDR3 is TGTGCCACCAGTGGCAATGAGCAGTTCTTC.

This chain connects TRBV4-2 to TRBJ2-3; D perhaps matches TRBD1 (5 bases). CDR1 is LGHNA, CDR2 YNFKEQ, per germline. V dropped 3 bases and J dropped 5 bases, with 21 bases sitting between them. The CDR3 extends over 17 amino acids. The CDR3 nucleotides read TGTGCCAGCAGCCATCCTAAGGGGATATTTTGGGAAGATACGCAGTATTTT. Translated: CASSHPKGIFWEDTQYF.

The V gene is TRBV3-1, the J gene TRBJ2-2, with unresolved D. V lost 4 bases and J lost 5, with 14 bases in between. This CDR3 comprises 15 residues. In germline, CDR1 is LGHDT, CDR2 YNNKEL (reference sequence). The CDR3 nucleotides are TGTGCCAGCAGCCCGCCTACCCTAGGGACCGGGGAGCTGTTTTTT. Protein sequence: CASSPPTLGTGELFF.

The chain is built from TRBV9 and TRBJ2-3, with a possible D match to TRBD1 (5 bases). Germline lookup yields CDR1 SGDLS and CDR2 YYNGEE. This CDR3 region has 15 residues. Trimming removed 0 bases at V and 2 bases at J, with 10 bases between. The CDR3 DNA reads as TGTGCCAGCAGCGTAGTCGACAGAACCACAGATACGCAGTATTTT. It encodes CASSVVDRTTDTQYF.

The chain couples TRBV9 to TRBJ1-5; D might be TRBD1 (6 bases). CDR1 and CDR2 (germline): SGDLS, YYNGEE. The length of the CDR3 is 14 residues. V was clipped by 2 bases and J by 5 bases, with 11 bases between them. CDR3 DNA sequence: TGTGCCAGCAGCGTGGGGGACACTGATCAGCCCCAGCATTTT. Translation gives CASSVGDTDQPQHF. The whole variable domain, remainder taken from reference TRBV9 and TRBJ1-5, is DSGVTQTPKHLITATGQRVTLRCSPRSGDLSVYWYQQSLDQGLQFLIQYYNGEERAKGNILERFSAQQFPDLHSELNLSSLELGDSALYFCASSVGDTDQPQHFGDGTRLSIL.

V usage is TRBV29-1 and J usage is TRBJ2-5, with TRBD2 identical over 8 bases. V lost 1 base, J lost 5 bases, and 6 bases stayed unmatched. CDR1 SQVTM and CDR2 ANQGSEA come from the germline V gene. This CDR3 region has 14 residues. This CDR3 reads CSVEVGTSAETQYF. In nucleotides, the CDR3 is TGCAGCGTTGAAGTGGGGACTAGTGCGGAGACCCAGTACTTC.

The chain recombines TRBV29-1 with TRBJ2-1; maybe TRBD2 (6 bases). The V gene's germline CDR1 is SQVTM and CDR2 ANQGSEA. Trimming removed 7 bases from V and 5 bases from J, with 15 bases in between. The CDR3 is 13 residues long. CDR3 nucleotides: TGCAGCGCCGCTAGCGTAAACAACAATGAGCAGTTCTTC. Translated, it gives CSAASVNNNEQFF.

This chain joins TRBV29-1 and TRBJ2-7; D remains unclear. V was shortened by 7 bases and J by 0 bases, with 13 bases between the two germline ends. Per germline, CDR1 SQVTM and CDR2 ANQGSEA. This CDR3 comprises 13 residues. CDR3 coding DNA: TGCAGCGCCCTGGGGTCCCTCTCCTACGAGCAGTACTTC. It is translated as CSALGSLSYEQYF.